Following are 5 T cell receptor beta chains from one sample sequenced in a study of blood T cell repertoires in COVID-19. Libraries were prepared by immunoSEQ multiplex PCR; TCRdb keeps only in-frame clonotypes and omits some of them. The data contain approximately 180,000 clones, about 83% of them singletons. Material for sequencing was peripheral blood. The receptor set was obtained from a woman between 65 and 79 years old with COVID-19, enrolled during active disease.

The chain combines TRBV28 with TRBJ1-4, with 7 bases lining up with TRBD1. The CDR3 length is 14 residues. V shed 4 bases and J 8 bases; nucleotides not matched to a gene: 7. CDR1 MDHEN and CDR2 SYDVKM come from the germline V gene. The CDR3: CASSSGQRREKLFF. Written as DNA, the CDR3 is TGTGCCAGCAGTTCGGGACAGCGTCGCGAAAAACTGTTTTTT.

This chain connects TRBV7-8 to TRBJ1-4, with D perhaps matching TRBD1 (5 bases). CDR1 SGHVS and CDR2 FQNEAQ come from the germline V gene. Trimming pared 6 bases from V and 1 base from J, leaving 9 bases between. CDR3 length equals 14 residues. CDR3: CASRRGGTNEKLFF. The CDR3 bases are TGTGCCAGCAGGAGGGGAGGAACTAATGAAAAACTGTTTTTT.

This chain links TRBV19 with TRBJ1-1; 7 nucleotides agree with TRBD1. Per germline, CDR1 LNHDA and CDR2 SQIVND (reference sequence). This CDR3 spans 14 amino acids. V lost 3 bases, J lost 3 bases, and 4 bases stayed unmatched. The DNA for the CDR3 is TGTGCCAGTAGTATCCCAGGGGGGCACACTGAAGCTTTCTTT. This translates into CASSIPGGHTEAFF.

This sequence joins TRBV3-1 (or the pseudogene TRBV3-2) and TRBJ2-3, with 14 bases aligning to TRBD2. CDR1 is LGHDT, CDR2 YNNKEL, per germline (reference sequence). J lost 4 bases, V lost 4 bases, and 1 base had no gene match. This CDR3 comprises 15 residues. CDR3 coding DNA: TGTGCCAGCAGCCGGGGACTAGCGGGAGCAGATACGCAGTATTTT. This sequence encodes CASSRGLAGADTQYF.

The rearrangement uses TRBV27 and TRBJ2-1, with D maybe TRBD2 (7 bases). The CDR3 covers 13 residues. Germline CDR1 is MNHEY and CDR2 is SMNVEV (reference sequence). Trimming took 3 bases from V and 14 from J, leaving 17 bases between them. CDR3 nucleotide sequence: TGTGCCAGCAGTTTGGCGGGGGTGCCAGGGGAGTTCTTC. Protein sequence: CASSLAGVPGEFF.